This TCR beta chain was identified during a study of T cells in localized non-small cell lung cancer. Using immunoSEQ multiplex PCR, the repertoire was profiled, and TCRdb retains in-frame clones only, with some absent. The sample contains about 26,000 clones, roughly 80% of which appear only once. Findings and caveats of the study: Appearance in adjacent lung was seen for a median roughly 56 of the top 100 tumor clones. Only one tumor region was sequenced, so heterogeneity remains possible. The highest T cell clonality was in uninvolved adjacent lung, above tumor. An association was observed between higher blood T cell density and longer overall survival.

This CDR3 spans 11 amino acids. V was cut by 6 bases and J by 5 bases, with 4 bases left in between. CDR1 and CDR2 (germline): SGHTA, FQGNSA. Turning to this clone: Its antigen remains unidentified.

Sequencing was performed on peripheral blood, taken before any cancer treatment. The sequence came from a man aged 35 to 70 with stage III squamous cell lung carcinoma. The V call is TRBV7-2, the J call TRBJ1-4; D is unresolved. CDR3 in DNA: TGTGCCAGCAGGAAGAATGAAAAACTGTTTTTT. Encoded protein: CASRKNEKLFF.